This T cell receptor (beta chain) was profiled in a study of early T cells in non-severe SARS-CoV-2 infection. Study at large: Sequencing used unsorted whole-blood bulk RNA, so chains lack pairing.

Separate cDNA molecules each had unique molecular identifiers attached to them. TCRdb re-analysed the 5' RACE reads in MiXCR, keeping a single row per CDR3 protein. Of around 49,000 distinct CDR3 sequences in the sample, 11% were seen once. This clonotype was counted ten times or more. Per the germline V gene, CDR1 is SGHTA and CDR2 is FQGNSA. Trimming left V 3 bases short and J 0 bases short, with 9 bases between. The length of the CDR3 is 14 residues. The rearrangement links TRBV7-2 to TRBJ2-7; a weak D match, TRBD1 (5 bases). The sample comprised whole blood. The TCR was taken from an adult who was a healthcare worker with PCR-confirmed SARS-CoV-2 infection or an uninfected control (not recorded which). DNA for the CDR3: TGTGCCAGCAGCTTGCCAGGGAACTCCTACGAGCAGTACTTC. This encodes CASSLPGNSYEQYF.